Following are 24 T cell receptor beta chains from one sample sequenced in a study of cytotoxic CD8 clonotypes in ibrutinib-treated CLL. Profiling relied on immunoSEQ multiplex PCR, and the TCRdb table lists in-frame clones only, not all of them. Among over 150,000 clones listed, around 72% were seen once. The sample here was PBMCs, taken after 24 months of ibrutinib treatment. All receptors come from a human donor with chronic lymphocytic leukemia.

CDR3 loop: CSAPDLGTQYF. The CDR3, as DNA: TGCAGTGCTCCGGACTTAGGTACGCAGTATTTT. V and J are TRBV20-1 and TRBJ2-3, with D maybe TRBD2 (5 bases). Germline V gene sequence: CDR1 DFQATT, CDR2 SNEGSKA (reference sequence). This CDR3 has 11 residues. Trimming removed 5 bases from V and 8 bases from J, with 11 bases in between.

J is TRBJ2-7 and V is TRBV2; D might be TRBD2 (6 bases). Germline CDR1 is SNHLY and CDR2 is FYNNEI. This CDR3 is 12 amino acids long. V lost 6 bases and J lost 8, with 14 bases in between. CDR3 region: CASRRDARQQYF. Here the CDR3 DNA reads TGTGCCAGCAGGCGGGACGCGCGGCAGCAGTACTTC.

Only one count was recorded for this clone. The rearrangement joins TRBV28 to TRBJ2-7; D not resolved. The CDR3 covers 12 residues. V was cut by 5 bases and J by 6 bases, with 11 bases left in between. Germline V gene data show CDR1 as MDHEN and CDR2 as SYDVKM. As DNA, the CDR3 is TGTGCCAGCAGTCGGTTTTTAGGCGAGCAGTACTTC. It encodes CASSRFLGEQYF.

This chain joins TRBV5-4 and TRBJ1-4, with a tentative D call TRBD1 (5 bases). The V gene's germline CDR1 is SGHNT and CDR2 YYREEE (reference sequence). Trimming pared 0 bases from V and 5 bases from J, leaving 8 bases between. CDR3 length: 14 residues. As DNA, the CDR3 is TGTGCCAGCAGCTTGGGGACACAAAATGAAAAACTGTTTTTT. The encoded protein is CASSLGTQNEKLFF.

This clone was observed a few times. The CDR3 here is CSVEMGQYGYTF. The CDR3 DNA reads as TGCAGCGTTGAAATGGGACAATATGGCTACACCTTC. The V call is TRBV29-1, the J call TRBJ1-2; D may be TRBD1 (6 bases). The V gene's germline CDR1 is SQVTM and CDR2 ANQGSEA. V was cut by 2 bases and J by 5 bases, with 9 bases left in between. The CDR3 has 12 residues.

The V and J genes are TRBV6-1 and TRBJ2-7; 10 positions match TRBD2. V was clipped by 3 bases and J by 1 base; unmatched bases: 0. CDR1 is MNHNS and CDR2 is SASEGT in the germline V gene. The CDR3 has 14 amino acids. The CDR3 nucleotides are TGTGCCAGCAGTGAGACTAGCGGGTCCTACGAGCAGTACTTC. It codes for CASSETSGSYEQYF.

On this clone itself: Other DNA sequences of this sample code for an identical CDR3. The V and J genes are TRBV5-6 and TRBJ2-2; 10 nucleotides agree with TRBD2. Germline CDR1 SGHDT, CDR2 YYEEEE. This CDR3 spans 17 amino acids. The V segment lost 0 bases and the J segment 8 bases; nucleotides outside the gene matches: 10. The CDR3 sequence: CASSLGLAGVNIGELFF. The CDR3, as DNA: TGTGCCAGCAGCTTGGGGCTAGCGGGAGTGAATATTGGGGAGCTGTTTTTT. Supplemented by reference TRBV5-6 and TRBJ2-2, the full variable domain reads DAGVTQSPTHLIKTRGQQVTLRCSPKSGHDTVSWYQQALGQGPQFIFQYYEEEERQRGNFPDRFSGHQFPNYSSELNVNALLLGDSALYLCASSLGLAGVNIGELFFGEGSRLTVL.

This chain links TRBV5-1 with TRBJ2-5, with a possible D match to TRBD1 (5 bases). The CDR3 spans 12 residues. The V and J ends lost 7 bases and 5 bases respectively, with 12 bases between them. Germline V CDR1 and CDR2: SGHRS, YFSETQ. The CDR3 bases are TGCGCCAGCCGCAGGGTTTCCGAGACCCAGTACTTC. This gives the protein CASRRVSETQYF.

This clone was observed a single time. The genes are TRBV6-5 and TRBJ2-4; D is tentatively TRBD1 or TRBD2 (5 bases each). Germline-derived CDR1 and CDR2 are MNHEY and SVGAGI. With 6 bases removed from V and 6 bases from J, the gap between germline ends came to 15 bases. CDR3 length: 14 amino acids. Here the CDR3 reads CASRGLIGGNIQYF. The CDR3 DNA sequence: TGTGCCAGCAGGGGGCTTATCGGAGGAAACATTCAGTACTTC.

The DNA of the CDR3 is TGTGCCAGCACCCGAACCGACAGAGACAACTATGGCTACACCTTC. It codes for CASTRTDRDNYGYTF. The chain couples TRBV6-6 to TRBJ1-2; D perhaps matches TRBD1 (5 bases). The CDR3 is 15 amino acids. Trimming took off 7 bases at V and 2 bases at J, with 17 bases between the two ends. CDR1 and CDR2 (germline): MNHNY, SVGAGI (reference sequence).

This chain connects TRBV25-1 to TRBJ1-4, with D tentatively TRBD1 (6 bases). V was clipped by 4 bases and J by 7 bases, with 10 bases between them. This CDR3 comprises 13 residues. In germline, CDR1 is MGHDK, CDR2 SYGVNS. This chain's CDR3 is CASSAHRVEKLFF. CDR3 coding DNA: TGTGCCAGCAGTGCCCACAGGGTTGAAAAACTGTTTTTT.

The chain combines TRBV29-1 with TRBJ2-1; TRBD2 agrees at 9 bases. Germline CDR1 is SQVTM and CDR2 is ANQGSEA. The CDR3 is 12 amino acids. V gave up 2 bases and J gave up 8 bases; unmatched junction bases: 1. CDR3 residues: CSVELAGYEQFF. For the CDR3, the DNA is TGCAGCGTTGAACTAGCGGGATATGAGCAGTTCTTC.

This clone appeared a few times. This chain links TRBV27 with TRBJ1-5, with D hard to call. Germline assignment: CDR1 MNHEY and CDR2 SMNVEV (reference sequence). The CDR3 spans 14 residues. The V and J ends lost 1 base and 7 bases respectively, with 11 bases between them. CDR3 sequence: CASSLFGVGQPQHF. CDR3 DNA: TGTGCCAGCAGTTTATTCGGGGTTGGACAGCCCCAGCATTTT.

This chain links TRBV20-1 with TRBJ1-4, with a tentative D call TRBD1 (6 bases). Germline values: CDR1 DFQATT, CDR2 SNEGSKA (reference sequence). V lost 3 bases and J lost 8, with 7 bases in between. The CDR3 consists of 11 residues. CDR3 in amino acids: CSASGTEKLFF. As DNA, the CDR3 is TGCAGTGCTAGCGGGACAGAAAAACTGTTTTTT.

This clone has only a few counts. The chain links TRBV7-8 to TRBJ2-5; 9 bases are a match to TRBD2. Germline CDR1 SGHVS, CDR2 FQNEAQ. The trim removed 0 bases at V and 0 bases at J, leaving 8 bases unmatched. The CDR3 consists of 18 residues. CDR3 sequence reads: CASSLAKSASGDQETQYF. The DNA for the CDR3 is TGTGCCAGCAGCTTAGCGAAGTCGGCTAGCGGGGACCAAGAGACCCAGTACTTC.

The chain joins TRBV7-8 to TRBJ1-2; D is ambiguous. Looked up from germline, CDR1 is SGHVS and CDR2 is FQNEAQ. The CDR3 contains 15 residues. V lost 2 bases, J lost 4 bases, and 14 bases lay in between. As DNA, the CDR3 is TGTGCCAGCAGCTTAAGCTCGTCGGGTCGCTATGGCTACACCTTC. It encodes CASSLSSSGRYGYTF.

J is TRBJ1-5 and V is TRBV7-8, with a possible D match to TRBD1 (5 bases). This CDR3 comprises 16 residues. V shed 5 bases and J shed 2 bases, with 16 bases lying between them. CDR1 SGHVS and CDR2 FQNEAQ come from the germline V gene. As DNA, the CDR3 is TGTGCCAGCAGCCGACCCGCTGCGGGACGCAATCAGCCCCAGCATTTT. Encoded protein: CASSRPAAGRNQPQHF.

The chain employs TRBV7-8 and TRBJ1-5; perhaps TRBD1 as D (6 bases). This CDR3 has 15 amino acids. CDR1 is SGHVS and CDR2 is FQNEAQ in the germline V gene. Trimming removed 0 bases at V and 3 bases at J, with 9 bases between. CDR3 sequence: CASSLARDNNQPQHF. The CDR3 region has the DNA TGTGCCAGCAGCTTAGCAAGGGACAACAATCAGCCCCAGCATTTT.

J is TRBJ2-1 and V is TRBV5-4; 11 bases are shared with TRBD2. CDR1 and CDR2 from the germline V gene are SGHNT and YYREEE (reference sequence). CDR3 length: 17 residues. V shed 3 bases and J 0 bases; nucleotides not matched to a gene: 5. CDR3 nucleotide sequence: TGTGCCAGCAGCTCGGGACTAGCGGTGAGCTCCTACAATGAGCAGTTCTTC. This encodes CASSSGLAVSSYNEQFF.

The V call is TRBV4-1, the J call TRBJ2-3, with 10 bases matching TRBD1. J lost 2 bases, V lost 1 base, and 3 bases had no gene match. The length of the CDR3 is 16 residues. Germline CDR1 reads MGHRA; CDR2 reads YSYEKL. In DNA, the CDR3 is TGCGCCAGCAGCCAAGGCGGGACAGGGGACACAGATACGCAGTATTTT. Amino acid sequence: CASSQGGTGDTDTQYF.

The chain employs TRBV18 and TRBJ1-3; D gene uncertain. Between the trimmed V and J ends, which lost 0 bases and 4 bases, there was a span of 10 bases. This CDR3 region has 15 residues. The germline gives CDR1 KGHSH, CDR2 LQKENI. The CDR3 spells CASSPPLLMGNTIYF. The CDR3 DNA follows: TGTGCCAGCTCACCACCGTTACTTATGGGAAACACCATATATTTT.

This sequence joins TRBV6-1 and TRBJ2-1, with D hard to call. CDR3 length: 15 amino acids. CDR1 and CDR2 from the germline V gene are MNHNS and SASEGT. V was clipped by 6 bases and J by 0 bases, with 12 bases between them. CDR3 in amino acids: CASSIAASSYNEQFF. The CDR3 nucleotides are TGTGCCAGCAGCATAGCTGCTAGCTCCTACAATGAGCAGTTCTTC.

This clone was observed a single time. The DNA for the CDR3 is TGTGCCAGCAGCCCATCGGGGGCCCACATGAACACTGAAGCTTTCTTT. It yields the protein CASSPSGAHMNTEAFF. The rearrangement uses TRBV7-9 and TRBJ1-1; TRBD1 might be the D (6 bases). CDR1 and CDR2 (germline): SEHNR, FQNEAQ (reference sequence). There are 16 residues in the CDR3. Trimming left V 5 bases short and J 0 bases short, with 16 bases between.

The chain combines TRBV13 with TRBJ2-7; D is undetermined. The CDR3 is 13 amino acids. The V gene lost 3 bases and the J gene lost 3 bases, with 9 bases spanning the gap. The germline CDR1 and CDR2 sequences are PRHDT and FYEKMQ (reference sequence). The CDR3 region is CASSLTPFYEQYF. DNA for the CDR3: TGTGCCAGCAGCTTGACACCTTTCTACGAGCAGTACTTC.